This TCR beta chain is from a study of blood T cell repertoires in COVID-19. Study background: Spain, Italy and the United States supplied samples that represented acute and convalescent COVID-19. Sample material is recorded as cDNA or gDNA derived from T cells, B-cell-depleted T cells, or PBMCs.

The germline V gene encodes CDR1 SGHAT and CDR2 FQNNGV. CDR3 length equals 15 residues. V lost 1 base to trimming and J lost 15 bases; unmatched junction nucleotides: 15. Sequenced by immunoSEQ multiplex PCR; TCRdb stores in-frame clones only, minus some. The repertoire holds around 260,000 clones, with 80% to 90% as singletons. V is TRBV11-2 and J is TRBJ2-1; 7 positions match TRBD1. The specimen sequenced was peripheral blood. The sequence derives from a man between 60 and 70 years old with acute or convalescent COVID-19. CDR3 residues: CASSLGGTATLPPFF. CDR3 bases: TGTGCCAGCAGCTTAGGGGGGACAGCGACCCTCCCGCCGTTCTTC.